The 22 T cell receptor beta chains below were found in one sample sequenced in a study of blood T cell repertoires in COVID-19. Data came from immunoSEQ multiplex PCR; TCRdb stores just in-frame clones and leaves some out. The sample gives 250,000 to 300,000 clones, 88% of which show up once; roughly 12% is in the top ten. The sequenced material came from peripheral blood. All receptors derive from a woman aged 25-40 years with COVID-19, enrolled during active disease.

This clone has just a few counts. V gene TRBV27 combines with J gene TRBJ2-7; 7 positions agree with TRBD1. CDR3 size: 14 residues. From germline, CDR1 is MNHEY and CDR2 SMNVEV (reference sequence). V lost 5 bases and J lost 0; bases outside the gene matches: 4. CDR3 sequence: CASSPGQVSYEQYF. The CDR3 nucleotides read TGTGCCAGCAGTCCAGGACAGGTCTCCTACGAGCAGTACTTC.

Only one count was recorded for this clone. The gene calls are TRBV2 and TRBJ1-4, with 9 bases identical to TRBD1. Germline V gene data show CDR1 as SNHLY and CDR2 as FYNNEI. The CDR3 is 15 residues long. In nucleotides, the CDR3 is TGTGCTCTCAGGGGCGGACAGGGGACTAATGAAAAACTGTTTTTT. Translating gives CALRGGQGTNEKLFF.

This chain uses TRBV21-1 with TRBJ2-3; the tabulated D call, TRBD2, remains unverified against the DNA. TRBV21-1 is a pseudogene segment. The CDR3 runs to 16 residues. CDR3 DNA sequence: TGTGCCAGCAGCAAATTGGGACTAGCGGTAGAAGATACGCAGTATTTT. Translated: CASSKLGLAVEDTQYF.

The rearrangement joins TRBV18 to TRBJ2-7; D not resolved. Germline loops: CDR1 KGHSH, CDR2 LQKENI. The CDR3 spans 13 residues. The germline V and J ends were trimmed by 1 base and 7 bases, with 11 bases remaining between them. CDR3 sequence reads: CASSPQARNEQYF. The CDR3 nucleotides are TGTGCCAGCTCACCACAAGCTAGGAATGAGCAGTACTTC. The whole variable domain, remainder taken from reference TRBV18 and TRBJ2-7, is NAGVMQNPRHLVRRRGQEARLRCSPMKGHSHVYWYRQLPEEGLKFMVYLQKENIIDESGMPKERFSAEFPKEGPSILRIQQVVRGDSAAYFCASSPQARNEQYFGPGTRLTVT.

CDR3 region: CAISDGSGRLNEQFF. The DNA of the CDR3 is TGTGCCATCAGTGACGGGAGCGGGAGGTTGAATGAGCAGTTCTTC. V gene TRBV10-3 combines with J gene TRBJ2-1; the match to TRBD2 covers 9 bases. The V gene's germline CDR1 is ENHRY and CDR2 SYGVKD. V gave up 3 bases and J gave up 7 bases; unmatched junction bases: 7. CDR3 length: 15 residues.

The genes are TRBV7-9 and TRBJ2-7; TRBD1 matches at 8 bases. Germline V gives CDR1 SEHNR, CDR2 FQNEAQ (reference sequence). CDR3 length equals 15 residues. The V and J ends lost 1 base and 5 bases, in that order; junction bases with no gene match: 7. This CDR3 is CASSLVGTGLDEQYF. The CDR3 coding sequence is TGTGCCAGCAGCTTAGTGGGGACAGGTCTGGACGAGCAGTACTTC. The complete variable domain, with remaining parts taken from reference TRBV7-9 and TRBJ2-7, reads DTGVSQNPRHKITKRGQNVTFRCDPISEHNRLYWYRQTLGQGPEFLTYFQNEAQLEKSRLLSDRFSAERPKGSFSTLEIQRTEQGDSAMYLCASSLVGTGLDEQYFGPGTRLTVT.

DNA for the CDR3: TGTGCCAGCAGACCCTCACAGGGAAATGAGCAGTTCTTC. Translating gives CASRPSQGNEQFF. The J gene is TRBJ2-1, the V gene TRBV6-6; D perhaps matches TRBD1 (6 bases). The CDR3 covers 13 residues. The germline V and J ends were trimmed by 6 bases and 7 bases, with 13 bases remaining between them. Looked up from germline, CDR1 is MNHNY and CDR2 is SVGAGI (reference sequence).

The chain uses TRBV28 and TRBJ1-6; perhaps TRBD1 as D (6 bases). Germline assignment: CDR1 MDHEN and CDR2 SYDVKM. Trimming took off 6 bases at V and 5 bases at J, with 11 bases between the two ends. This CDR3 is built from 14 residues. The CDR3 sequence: CASRQQGDNSPLHF. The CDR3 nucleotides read TGTGCCAGCAGGCAACAGGGTGATAATTCACCCCTCCACTTT.

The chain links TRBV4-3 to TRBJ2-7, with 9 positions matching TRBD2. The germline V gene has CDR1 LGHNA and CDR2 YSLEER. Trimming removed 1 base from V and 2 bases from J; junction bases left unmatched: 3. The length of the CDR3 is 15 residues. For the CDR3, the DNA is TGCGCCAGCAGCCAAGTGGCGGGAGGGCCCTACGAGCAGTACTTC. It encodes CASSQVAGGPYEQYF.

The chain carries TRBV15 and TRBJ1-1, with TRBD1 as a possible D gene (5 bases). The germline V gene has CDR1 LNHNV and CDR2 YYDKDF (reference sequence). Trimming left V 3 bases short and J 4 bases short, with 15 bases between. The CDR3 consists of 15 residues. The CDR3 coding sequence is TGTGCCACCAGCAGGGTTTCTTTAGGGGTCACTGAAGCTTTCTTT. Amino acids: CATSRVSLGVTEAFF. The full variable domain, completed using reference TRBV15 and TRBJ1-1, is DAMVIQNPRYQVTQFGKPVTLSCSQTLNHNVMYWYQQKSSQAPKLLFHYYDKDFNNEADTPDNFQSRRPNTSFCFLDIRSPGLGDTAMYLCATSRVSLGVTEAFFGQGTRLTVV.

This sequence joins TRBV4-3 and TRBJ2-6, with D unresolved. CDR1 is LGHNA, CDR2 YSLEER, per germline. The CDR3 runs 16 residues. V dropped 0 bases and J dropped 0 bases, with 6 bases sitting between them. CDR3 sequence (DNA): TGCGCCAGCAGCCAAGATCTGTCCTCTGGGGCCAACGTCCTGACTTTC. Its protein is CASSQDLSSGANVLTF.

The CDR3 here is CASSTIAGGYNEQFF. The CDR3 DNA follows: TGTGCCAGCAGTACCATAGCGGGAGGGTATAATGAGCAGTTCTTC. The genes are TRBV28 and TRBJ2-1; 11 bases are shared with TRBD2. The CDR3 loop spans 15 amino acids. The V gene's germline CDR1 is MDHEN and CDR2 SYDVKM. V dropped 5 bases and J dropped 7; count of bases not matched to a gene: 7.

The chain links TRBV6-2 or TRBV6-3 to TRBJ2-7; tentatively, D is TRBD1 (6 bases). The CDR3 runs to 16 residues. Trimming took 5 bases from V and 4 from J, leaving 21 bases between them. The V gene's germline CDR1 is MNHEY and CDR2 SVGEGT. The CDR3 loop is CASSVDRRTVTYEQYF. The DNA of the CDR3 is TGTGCCAGCAGTGTCGACCGCCGGACAGTGACTTACGAGCAGTACTTC.

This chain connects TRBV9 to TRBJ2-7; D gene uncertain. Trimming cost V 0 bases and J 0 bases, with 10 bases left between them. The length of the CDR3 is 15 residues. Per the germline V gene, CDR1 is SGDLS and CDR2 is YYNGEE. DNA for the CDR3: TGTGCCAGCAGCGTAGCTGGCAGTTCCTCCTACGAGCAGTACTTC. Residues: CASSVAGSSSYEQYF.

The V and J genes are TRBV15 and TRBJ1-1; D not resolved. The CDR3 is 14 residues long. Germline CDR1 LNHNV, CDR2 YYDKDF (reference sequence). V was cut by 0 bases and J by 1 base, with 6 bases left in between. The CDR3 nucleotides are TGTGCCACCAGCAGAGATAGATCGAACACTGAAGCTTTCTTT. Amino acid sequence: CATSRDRSNTEAFF.

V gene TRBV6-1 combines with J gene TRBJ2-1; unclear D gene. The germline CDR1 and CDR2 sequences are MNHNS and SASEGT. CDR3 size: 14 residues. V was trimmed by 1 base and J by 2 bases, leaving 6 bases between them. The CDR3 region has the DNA TGTGCCAGCAGTGAAGTCACTACCTACAATGAGCAGTTCTTC. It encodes CASSEVTTYNEQFF.

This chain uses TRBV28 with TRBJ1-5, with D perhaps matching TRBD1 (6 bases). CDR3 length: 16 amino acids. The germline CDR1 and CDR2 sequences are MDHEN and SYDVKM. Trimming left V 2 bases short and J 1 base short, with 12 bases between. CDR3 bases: TGTGCCAGCAGTTTAAAGGCTGGGGGCAGCAATCAGCCCCAGCATTTT. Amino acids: CASSLKAGGSNQPQHF. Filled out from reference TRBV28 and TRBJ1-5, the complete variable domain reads DVKVTQSSRYLVKRTGEKVFLECVQDMDHENMFWYRQDPGLGLRLIYFSYDVKMKEKGDIPEGYSVSREKKERFSLILESASTNQTSMYLCASSLKAGGSNQPQHFGDGTRLSIL.

The CDR3 nucleotides read TGTGCCAGCAGCAAAGGTGACAGCACCGGGGAGCTGTTTTTT. Encoded protein: CASSKGDSTGELFF. The chain has TRBV21-1 and TRBJ2-2; TRBD1, the table's D call, was not compared with the DNA. TRBV21-1 is a documented pseudogene. The CDR3 is 14 residues long.

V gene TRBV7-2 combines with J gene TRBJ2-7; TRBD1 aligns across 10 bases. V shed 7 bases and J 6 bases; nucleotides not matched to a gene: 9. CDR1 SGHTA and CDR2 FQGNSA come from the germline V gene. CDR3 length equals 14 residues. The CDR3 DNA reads TGTGCCAGCACTCTACCGGGACAGGGGTTCGAGCAGTACTTC. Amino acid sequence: CASTLPGQGFEQYF.

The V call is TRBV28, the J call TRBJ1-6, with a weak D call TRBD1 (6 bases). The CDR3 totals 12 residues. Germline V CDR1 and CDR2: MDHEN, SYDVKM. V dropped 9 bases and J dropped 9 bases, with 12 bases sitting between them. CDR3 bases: TGTGCCAGTCGCCCAGGGGTTTCACCCCTCCACTTT. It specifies CASRPGVSPLHF.

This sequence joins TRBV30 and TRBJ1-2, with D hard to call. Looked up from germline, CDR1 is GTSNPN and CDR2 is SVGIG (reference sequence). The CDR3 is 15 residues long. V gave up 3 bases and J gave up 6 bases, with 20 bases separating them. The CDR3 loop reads CAWSPLKSRGDGYTF. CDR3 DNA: TGTGCCTGGAGCCCCCTGAAATCCCGGGGAGATGGCTACACCTTC.

For the CDR3, the DNA is TGTGCCAGTGCCGACAGAATCAATAGCAATCAGCCCCAGCATTTT. Protein: CASADRINSNQPQHF. The rearrangement joins TRBV19 to TRBJ1-5; possibly TRBD1 for D (5 bases). V lost 8 bases to trimming and J lost 0 bases, with 14 bases between them. The CDR3 is 15 residues long. Germline values: CDR1 LNHDA, CDR2 SQIVND (reference sequence).